This T cell receptor (beta chain) was profiled in a study of control samples from healthy donors and cancer patients. Produced via immunoSEQ multiplex PCR; TCRdb's table is partial and in-frame only. This table holds roughly 100,000 clones, 92% found once. Per the germline V gene, CDR1 is SGHNT and CDR2 is YYREEE (reference sequence). With V trimmed by 4 bases and J by 5 bases, 4 bases remained unmatched. There are 14 residues in the CDR3. The TCR originated in a woman aged 18 to 35 in good health. The source material was blood. This chain links TRBV5-4 with TRBJ1-1, with 11 bases identical to TRBD1. The CDR3 DNA is TGTGCCAGCAGCCAGGACAGGGGGCGGACTGAAGCTTTCTTT. Encoded protein: CASSQDRGRTEAFF.